This T cell receptor beta chain was found in a study of blood T cell repertoires in COVID-19. Trimming took 0 bases from V and 1 from J, leaving 13 bases between them. Germline V gives CDR1 MGHRA, CDR2 YSYEKL. This CDR3 is 16 amino acids long. This clone has just a few counts. Per the original data handling: Amplification with reference gene primers provided the estimates of nucleated cell counts. Clones were read by immunoSEQ multiplex PCR, and TCRdb kept only the in-frame ones, dropping some. V, J and clone size reflect that table, while D and trimming were determined from the DNA. The table records about 300,000 clones, about 90% of them present only once.

The chain recombines TRBV4-1 with TRBJ2-7; D perhaps matches TRBD2 (6 bases). The TCR comes from a young woman with acute COVID-19. Source material: PBMCs or T cells enriched from blood (not recorded which). Here the CDR3 DNA reads TGCGCCAGCAGCCAAGATAGGAGGGGAAGGTCCTACGAGCAGTACTTC. Encoded protein: CASSQDRRGRSYEQYF.